A selection of T cell receptor beta chains follows, all from one sample in a study of siplizumab effects on memory and regulatory T cells. Sequenced by immunoSEQ multiplex PCR; TCRdb stores in-frame clones only, minus some. The data show approximately 120,000 clones, with 93% seen just once and roughly 0.15% held by the top ten. The specimen was non-Treg CD4+ T cells sorted from blood. The receptor source for this set is a human donor in good health. Each CDR3 is given with its conserved first and last residue. A D gene is named only where the DNA matches it firmly. Size tells how often a clone was seen (once, few, many) or the class of an expanded clone, and some rows leave it out.

clone_size: -
d_call: -
v_call: TRBV4-1
j_call: TRBJ2-2
cdr3_nt: TGCGCCAGCAGCCGTCCAGAGTTCACCGGGGAGCTGTTTTTT
cdr3_aa: CASSRPEFTGELFF

clone_size: -
d_call: -
v_call: TRBV9
j_call: TRBJ1-3
cdr3_nt: TGTGCCAGCACTAGGACGGAAGGAAACACCATATATTTT
cdr3_aa: CASTRTEGNTIYF

clone_size: -
d_call: -
v_call: TRBV5-6
j_call: TRBJ2-5
cdr3_nt: TGTGCCAGCAGCTTGAGGAAAGTCCACCAAGAGACCCAGTACTTC
cdr3_aa: CASSLRKVHQETQYF

clone_size: -
d_call: -
v_call: TRBV9
j_call: TRBJ2-5
cdr3_nt: TGTGCCAGCAGCGTGGGTAGGAGTAGGGGTGTATCGGAGACCCAGTACTTC
cdr3_aa: CASSVGRSRGVSETQYF

clone_size: -
d_call: -
v_call: TRBV5-5
j_call: TRBJ2-6
cdr3_nt: TGTGCCAGCAGCTTGGCGCTCGGGGACTCAGGGGCCAACGTCCTGACTTTC
cdr3_aa: CASSLALGDSGANVLTF

clone_size: -
d_call: -
v_call: TRBV4-1
j_call: TRBJ2-7
cdr3_nt: TGCGCCAGCAGCCCCCCCCAGCCAGGACAAAAGAAGGGCCCCTCCTACGAGCAGTACTTC
cdr3_aa: CASSPPQPGQKKGPSYEQYF

clone_size: -
d_call: TRBD1
v_call: TRBV4-3
j_call: TRBJ2-5
cdr3_nt: TGCGCCAGCAGCCAAGGGACAGGCTTCGAGACCCAGTACTTC
cdr3_aa: CASSQGTGFETQYF

clone_size: -
d_call: TRBD1
v_call: TRBV7-2
j_call: TRBJ1-2
cdr3_nt: TGTGCCAGCAGCAGGCCCAAAGGACAGGGGGCGTCCTACTATGGCTACACCTTC
cdr3_aa: CASSRPKGQGASYYGYTF

clone_size: -
d_call: -
v_call: TRBV11-2
j_call: TRBJ1-2
cdr3_nt: TGTGCCAGCAGCTTAGATGGGGAGGCTAACTATGGCTACACCTTC
cdr3_aa: CASSLDGEANYGYTF

clone_size: few
d_call: TRBD1
v_call: TRBV7-7
j_call: TRBJ1-6
cdr3_nt: TGTGCCAGCAGCTTTCTCAGGGGGGAAGGGTCACCCCTCCACTTT
cdr3_aa: CASSFLRGEGSPLHF

clone_size: once
d_call: -
v_call: TRBV6-6
j_call: TRBJ1-2
cdr3_nt: TGTGCCACCCGGACAGCTCCGCCTTATGGCTACACCTTC
cdr3_aa: CATRTAPPYGYTF

clone_size: -
d_call: -
v_call: TRBV9
j_call: TRBJ2-3
cdr3_nt: TGTGCCAGCAGCGTCCGAGCAGGGACAGATACGCAGTATTTT
cdr3_aa: CASSVRAGTDTQYF

clone_size: -
d_call: TRBD1
v_call: TRBV19
j_call: TRBJ1-5
cdr3_nt: TGTGCCAGTAGTATAGGAACAGGGGGTAATCAGCCCCAGCATTTT
cdr3_aa: CASSIGTGGNQPQHF

clone_size: -
d_call: -
v_call: TRBV9
j_call: TRBJ1-2
cdr3_nt: TGTGCCAGCAGCGTAGAGGGCCAAACTAACTATGGCTACACCTTC
cdr3_aa: CASSVEGQTNYGYTF

clone_size: -
d_call: TRBD2
v_call: TRBV5-4
j_call: TRBJ2-2
cdr3_nt: TGTGCCAGCAGCTCAGCAGCGGGGGTGAACACCGGGGAGCTGTTTTTT
cdr3_aa: CASSSAAGVNTGELFF

clone_size: once
d_call: TRBD2
v_call: TRBV11-2
j_call: TRBJ2-3
cdr3_nt: TGTGCCAGCAGCTTCCGCAAACTAGCGGGTTTCACAGATACGCAGTATTTT
cdr3_aa: CASSFRKLAGFTDTQYF

clone_size: -
d_call: TRBD2
v_call: TRBV7-9
j_call: TRBJ2-5
cdr3_nt: TGTGCCAGCAGCCGTCGGGGACTAGCGCCAGAGACCCAGTACTTC
cdr3_aa: CASSRRGLAPETQYF

clone_size: -
d_call: TRBD2
v_call: TRBV5-5
j_call: TRBJ2-7
cdr3_nt: TGTGCCAGCAGCTTCGAGCTAGCGGGGGGGACCTACGAGCAGTACTTC
cdr3_aa: CASSFELAGGTYEQYF

clone_size: -
d_call: -
v_call: TRBV7-9
j_call: TRBJ2-3
cdr3_nt: TGTGCCAGCAGCTTAAACAGGGCGACAGATACGCAGTATTTT
cdr3_aa: CASSLNRATDTQYF

clone_size: -
d_call: -
v_call: TRBV19
j_call: TRBJ2-2
cdr3_nt: TGTGCCAGTAGTAGGGTGCGGACCGGGGAGCTGTTTTTT
cdr3_aa: CASSRVRTGELFF

clone_size: -
d_call: TRBD1
v_call: TRBV5-5
j_call: TRBJ1-2
cdr3_nt: TGTGCCAGCAGCTTGGGGGGGACAGGAAGGAACTATGGCTACACCTTC
cdr3_aa: CASSLGGTGRNYGYTF

clone_size: -
d_call: -
v_call: TRBV20-1
j_call: TRBJ2-3
cdr3_nt: TGCAGTGCCTCCACAGATACGCAGTATTTT
cdr3_aa: CSASTDTQYF

clone_size: -
d_call: -
v_call: TRBV11-2
j_call: TRBJ2-5
cdr3_nt: TGTGCCAGCAGCTTAGATAACCAGGGCCCCTGGGGGGCCCAGTACTTC
cdr3_aa: CASSLDNQGPWGAQYF

clone_size: -
d_call: -
v_call: TRBV7-6
j_call: TRBJ1-4
cdr3_nt: TGTGCCAGCAGCTTAGAAACTAGGGGGACTGAAAAACTGTTTTTT
cdr3_aa: CASSLETRGTEKLFF

clone_size: -
d_call: -
v_call: TRBV5-6
j_call: TRBJ2-3
cdr3_nt: TGTGCCAGCAGCTTCCTTCGGCGGGGGCCAGATACGCAGTATTTT
cdr3_aa: CASSFLRRGPDTQYF

clone_size: -
d_call: -
v_call: TRBV6-6
j_call: TRBJ1-1
cdr3_nt: TGTGCCAGCAGTTATTTCGTGGAGACCGAAGCTTTCTTT
cdr3_aa: CASSYFVETEAFF

clone_size: -
d_call: TRBD1
v_call: TRBV10-3
j_call: TRBJ2-5
cdr3_nt: TGTGCCATCAGTGAAGTAGGACAGGGGGGAAGAGGGACCCAGTACTTC
cdr3_aa: CAISEVGQGGRGTQYF

clone_size: -
d_call: -
v_call: TRBV11-2
j_call: TRBJ2-3
cdr3_nt: TGTGCCAGCAGCGAGGACCGTGTGGGGGCAGATACGCAGTATTTT
cdr3_aa: CASSEDRVGADTQYF

clone_size: -
d_call: -
v_call: TRBV7-9
j_call: TRBJ1-5
cdr3_nt: TGTGCCAGCAGCCATTATAGCAATCAGCCCCAGCATTTT
cdr3_aa: CASSHYSNQPQHF

clone_size: -
d_call: -
v_call: TRBV6-5
j_call: TRBJ1-5
cdr3_nt: TGTGCCAGCAGTTCGCGGGGCGGCGGTGATCAGCCCCAGCATTTT
cdr3_aa: CASSSRGGGDQPQHF

clone_size: -
d_call: -
v_call: TRBV14
j_call: TRBJ2-1
cdr3_nt: TGTGCCAGCGGGGGCTGGACGTCAGGAGGCAATGAGCAGTTCTTC
cdr3_aa: CASGGWTSGGNEQFF

clone_size: -
d_call: -
v_call: TRBV6-1
j_call: TRBJ2-7
cdr3_nt: TGTGCCAGCAGTGACAGGTACGAGGGGACCTACGAGCAGTACTTC
cdr3_aa: CASSDRYEGTYEQYF

clone_size: -
d_call: TRBD2
v_call: TRBV10-3
j_call: TRBJ2-5
cdr3_nt: TGTGCCATCAGTGCCGGACTAGCGGGGCCAGAGACCCAGTACTTC
cdr3_aa: CAISAGLAGPETQYF

clone_size: -
d_call: TRBD1
v_call: TRBV6-5
j_call: TRBJ2-7
cdr3_nt: TGTGCCAGCATCGCCGGGACAGGGGCCTACGAGCAGTACTTC
cdr3_aa: CASIAGTGAYEQYF

clone_size: -
d_call: TRBD1
v_call: TRBV6-5
j_call: TRBJ1-2
cdr3_nt: TGTGCCAGCAGTTACGTCAACAGGGGGCTCTATGGCTACACCTTC
cdr3_aa: CASSYVNRGLYGYTF

clone_size: -
d_call: TRBD1
v_call: TRBV9
j_call: TRBJ2-4
cdr3_nt: TGTGCCAGCAGCCCGGACAGGGGAGCCAAAAACATTCAGTACTTC
cdr3_aa: CASSPDRGAKNIQYF

clone_size: -
d_call: -
v_call: TRBV19
j_call: TRBJ2-2
cdr3_nt: TGTGCCAGTAGCACGATTTTTGACTCAAAGAAAAACACCGGGGAGCTGTTTTTT
cdr3_aa: CASSTIFDSKKNTGELFF

clone_size: -
d_call: -
v_call: TRBV7-8
j_call: TRBJ2-2
cdr3_nt: TGTGCCAGCAGCTCCGACGGCGGCGGTTACACCGGGGAGCTGTTTTTT
cdr3_aa: CASSSDGGGYTGELFF

clone_size: -
d_call: -
v_call: TRBV14
j_call: TRBJ1-2
cdr3_nt: TGTGCCAGCAGCCAAGACCTGGGTAGCTCTGGCTACACCTTC
cdr3_aa: CASSQDLGSSGYTF

clone_size: -
d_call: -
v_call: TRBV30
j_call: TRBJ2-1
cdr3_nt: TGTGCCTGGAGTGAGGGCTACTCCTACAATGAGCAGTTCTTC
cdr3_aa: CAWSEGYSYNEQFF

clone_size: -
d_call: -
v_call: TRBV15
j_call: TRBJ1-3
cdr3_nt: TGTGCCACCAGCAGAGATCCCACCTCTGGAAACACCATATATTTT
cdr3_aa: CATSRDPTSGNTIYF

clone_size: -
d_call: TRBD1
v_call: TRBV5-6
j_call: TRBJ2-1
cdr3_nt: TGTGCCAGCAGGGGGACAGGGGCGAGGGATGAGCAGTTCTTC
cdr3_aa: CASRGTGARDEQFF

clone_size: -
d_call: TRBD2
v_call: TRBV11-2
j_call: TRBJ2-5
cdr3_nt: TGTGCCAGCAGCCCTATCCGGGACCTGAGGATAGCGGGGGAGACCCAGTACTTC
cdr3_aa: CASSPIRDLRIAGETQYF

clone_size: -
d_call: TRBD1
v_call: TRBV28
j_call: TRBJ2-7
cdr3_nt: TGTGCCAGCAGGCCAAGGGACAGGGGTCCCTACGAGCAGTACTTC
cdr3_aa: CASRPRDRGPYEQYF

clone_size: -
d_call: -
v_call: TRBV28
j_call: TRBJ1-3
cdr3_nt: TGTGCCAGCAGTGCATACCCCGGACGGTCAAACACCATATATTTT
cdr3_aa: CASSAYPGRSNTIYF

clone_size: -
d_call: TRBD2
v_call: TRBV4-2
j_call: TRBJ2-3
cdr3_nt: TGTGCCAGCAGCCAAGATTCGGGACTAGCGGGGGGCGATGGGCAGTATTTT
cdr3_aa: CASSQDSGLAGGDGQYF

clone_size: -
d_call: -
v_call: TRBV19
j_call: TRBJ1-2
cdr3_nt: TGTGCCAGTCTCAGAGCTAACTATGGCTACACCTTC
cdr3_aa: CASLRANYGYTF

clone_size: many
d_call: TRBD1
v_call: TRBV5-6
j_call: TRBJ2-2
cdr3_nt: TGTGCCAGCAGCAAGGGACAGGGGTTCGGGGAGCTGTTTTTT
cdr3_aa: CASSKGQGFGELFF

clone_size: -
d_call: TRBD1
v_call: TRBV29-1
j_call: TRBJ1-2
cdr3_nt: TGCAGCGTCACTCGGACAGGGCAAGTATATGGCTACACCTTC
cdr3_aa: CSVTRTGQVYGYTF

clone_size: -
d_call: TRBD1
v_call: TRBV6-5
j_call: TRBJ1-2
cdr3_nt: TGTGCCAGCAGTTACGCACAGGGGATTCGCTATGGCTACACCTTC
cdr3_aa: CASSYAQGIRYGYTF

clone_size: -
d_call: TRBD1
v_call: TRBV6-1
j_call: TRBJ1-5
cdr3_nt: TGTGCCAGCAGTGAAGATTTAGGACAGGGGAGCAATCAGCCCCAGCATTTT
cdr3_aa: CASSEDLGQGSNQPQHF

clone_size: -
d_call: -
v_call: TRBV19
j_call: TRBJ1-4
cdr3_nt: TGTGCCAGTAGTATGTCTGCAGGCGCCAATGAAAAACTGTTTTTT
cdr3_aa: CASSMSAGANEKLFF

clone_size: -
d_call: -
v_call: TRBV21-1
j_call: TRBJ1-3
cdr3_nt: TGTGCCAGCAGAGGAAGCGGTAGTCGTGACACCATATATTTT
cdr3_aa: CASRGSGSRDTIYF

clone_size: -
d_call: TRBD2
v_call: TRBV5-4
j_call: TRBJ2-7
cdr3_nt: TGTGCCAGCAGCTACGCGGGGGGGCAGTTCAACGAGCAGTACTTC
cdr3_aa: CASSYAGGQFNEQYF

clone_size: -
d_call: TRBD1
v_call: TRBV7-3
j_call: TRBJ2-3
cdr3_nt: TGTGCCAGCAGCTTTGACGGACAGGGGAATACAGATACGCAGTATTTT
cdr3_aa: CASSFDGQGNTDTQYF

clone_size: -
d_call: -
v_call: TRBV7-7
j_call: TRBJ2-7
cdr3_nt: TGTGCCAGCAGCTTACTTGAAGGGTCCTCCTACGAGCAGTACTTC
cdr3_aa: CASSLLEGSSYEQYF

clone_size: -
d_call: TRBD1
v_call: TRBV28
j_call: TRBJ2-3
cdr3_nt: TGTGCCAGCAGGCAATTTTACAGGGGGCAGGCAGATACGCAGTATTTT
cdr3_aa: CASRQFYRGQADTQYF

clone_size: -
d_call: TRBD1
v_call: TRBV4-2
j_call: TRBJ1-5
cdr3_nt: TGTGCCAGCAGCCAACTCGGGACAGGGGGCAATCAGCCCCAGCATTTT
cdr3_aa: CASSQLGTGGNQPQHF

clone_size: -
d_call: -
v_call: TRBV5-1
j_call: TRBJ1-3
cdr3_nt: TGCGCCAGCAGCTTGAGTACGGGGGCTGGAAACACCATATATTTT
cdr3_aa: CASSLSTGAGNTIYF